This T cell receptor beta chain was captured in a study of beta chain features in type 1 diabetes. General study points: These data did not resolve whether HLA type affects TCRB rearrangement. Short templates might get an advantage during PCR, and this would be equal in patients and controls. TCRB CDR3s were moderately but significantly shorter in Type 1 diabetes patients in all four CD4+ subsets. When VDJ junctions were examined, type 1 diabetes patients showed fewer insertions and more deletions.

Reverse transcribing all isolated RNA meant expressed TCRB transcripts were sequenced. Assay: immunoSEQ multiplex PCR; the TCRdb copy retains only in-frame clones and omits some. This table holds approximately 250,000 clones, roughly 17% found once. Per the germline V gene, CDR1 is SQVTM and CDR2 is ANQGSEA. This CDR3 comprises 13 residues. The trim removed 2 bases at V and 3 bases at J, leaving 2 bases unmatched. This clone has only a few counts. No antigen is known for it. Material: naive CD4+ T cells from blood. This sequence originates from a man aged 30-40 years with type 1 diabetes. This sequence joins TRBV29-1 and TRBJ2-7, with TRBD1 identical over 9 bases. CDR3 DNA sequence: TGCAGCGTTGAATCGGGACAGGGCTACGAGCAGTACTTC. Its translation: CSVESGQGYEQYF.